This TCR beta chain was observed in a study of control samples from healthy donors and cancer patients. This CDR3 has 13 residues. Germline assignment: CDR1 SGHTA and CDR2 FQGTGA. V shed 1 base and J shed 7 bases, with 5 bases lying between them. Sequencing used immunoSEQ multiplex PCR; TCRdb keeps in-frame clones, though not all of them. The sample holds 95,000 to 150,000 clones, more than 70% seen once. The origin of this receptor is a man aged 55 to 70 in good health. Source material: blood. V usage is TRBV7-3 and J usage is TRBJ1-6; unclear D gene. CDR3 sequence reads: CASSLRPNSPLHF. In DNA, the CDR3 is TGTGCCAGCAGCTTAAGGCCCAATTCACCCCTCCACTTT. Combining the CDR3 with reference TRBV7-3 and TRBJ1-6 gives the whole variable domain GAGVSQTPSNKVTEKGKYVELRCDPISGHTALYWYRQSLGQGPEFLIYFQGTGAADDSGLPNDRFFAVRPEGSVSTLKIQRTERGDSAVYLCASSLRPNSPLHFGNGTRLTVT.